This T cell receptor (beta chain) was identified during a study of T cells after yellow fever vaccination. Study-wide points: Abundant contaminating clonotypes from the bulk population could appear in FACS-sorted repertoires. Few clonotypes appeared in both CD4 and CD8 compartments.

Notes on this clonotype: As yet, its antigen is unknown.

Germline lookup yields CDR1 MNHNS and CDR2 SASEGT. The CDR3 is 17 amino acids. The trim removed 5 bases at V and 2 bases at J, leaving 14 bases unmatched. Each CDR3 protein gets one entry after TCRdb re-called the 5' RACE reads with MiXCR. In the table there are a few hundred thousand distinct CDR3 sequences, 6.8% of which are singletons. Sample: PBMCs, taken about 41 days after the first yellow fever vaccination. The rearrangement links TRBV6-1 to TRBJ2-7, with 8 bases lining up with TRBD1. The sequence derives from a man between 18 and 35 years old who received the YFV17D yellow fever vaccine. The CDR3 spells CASSPGTGFEDPYEQYF. The DNA of the CDR3 is TGTGCCAGCAGTCCCGGGACAGGTTTCGAAGATCCCTACGAGCAGTACTTC.